These 10 T cell receptor beta chains came from one sample sequenced in a study of blood T cell repertoires in COVID-19. Clones were sequenced by immunoSEQ multiplex PCR, and TCRdb holds only the in-frame ones, with some missing. The sample lists over 45,000 clones; approximately 80% were seen once. Material for sequencing was peripheral blood. The receptors come from a human donor in a cohort sampled during active or convalescent COVID-19.

The CDR3 is CASRLEGGGPYNEQFF. The CDR3 coding sequence is TGTGCCAGCAGACTAGAGGGGGGGGGCCCCTACAATGAGCAGTTCTTC. The chain recombines TRBV27 with TRBJ2-1, with D possibly matching TRBD2 (7 bases). The germline V and J ends were trimmed by 6 bases and 2 bases, with 17 bases remaining between them. The CDR3 is made up of 16 amino acids. CDR1 and CDR2 from the germline V gene are MNHEY and SMNVEV (reference sequence).

This chain joins TRBV7-2 and TRBJ2-3; the match to TRBD1 covers 8 bases. This CDR3 has 14 residues. The V segment lost 5 bases and the J segment 5 bases; nucleotides outside the gene matches: 6. Germline V CDR1 and CDR2: SGHTA, FQGNSA. CDR3 sequence reads: CASSQSRGQDTQYF. CDR3 DNA: TGTGCCAGCAGCCAAAGCAGGGGGCAAGATACGCAGTATTTT.

This clone has a single count. The chain has TRBV25-1 and TRBJ2-5; maybe TRBD2 (6 bases). The CDR3 contains 12 residues. Trimming removed 5 bases at V and 5 bases at J, with 9 bases between. Germline V gene data show CDR1 as MGHDK and CDR2 as SYGVNS. DNA of the CDR3: TGTGCCAGCAGTTGGGGGGTGGAGACCCAGTACTTC. This gives the protein CASSWGVETQYF.

The chain couples TRBV11-2 to TRBJ1-4; D unresolved. CDR1 is SGHAT, CDR2 FQNNGV, per germline. The CDR3 covers 12 residues. Between the trimmed V and J ends, which lost 5 bases and 10 bases, there was a span of 11 bases. The CDR3 loop reads CASSVSVGKLFF. CDR3 coding DNA: TGTGCCAGCAGCGTTAGCGTCGGAAAACTGTTTTTT.

V is TRBV7-9 and J is TRBJ2-7; perhaps TRBD2 as D (6 bases). From germline, CDR1 is SEHNR and CDR2 FQNEAQ (reference sequence). Trimming left V 1 base short and J 5 bases short, with 6 bases between. The CDR3 has 12 amino acids. CDR3 loop: CASSLGGDEQYF. The DNA for the CDR3 is TGTGCCAGCAGCTTAGGGGGGGACGAGCAGTACTTC.

This clone was observed a few times. V is TRBV27 and J is TRBJ2-7, with a tentative D call TRBD1 (6 bases). Trimming pared 4 bases from V and 3 bases from J, leaving 16 bases between. This CDR3 is 15 amino acids long. Germline V CDR1 and CDR2: MNHEY, SMNVEV (reference sequence). Here the CDR3 DNA reads TGTGCCAGCAGTTACAGGGCAGGAGCAAACTACGAGCAGTACTTC. This gives the protein CASSYRAGANYEQYF.

The CDR3 here is CATSGGQAGNEQFF. In DNA form, the CDR3 reads TGTGCCACCAGTGGCGGACAGGCCGGGAATGAGCAGTTCTTC. This chain joins TRBV24-1 and TRBJ2-1, with 7 nucleotides matching TRBD1. Germline V gene data show CDR1 as KGHDR and CDR2 as SFDVKD. The CDR3 spans 14 residues. The ends lost 5 bases at V and 7 bases at J; junction bases unmatched: 7.

This clone has only a few counts. The genes are TRBV2 and TRBJ1-4; TRBD1 matches 12 bases. Germline CDR1 reads SNHLY; CDR2 reads FYNNEI. The V and J ends lost 7 bases and 8 bases, in that order; junction bases with no gene match: 8. This CDR3 is 15 amino acids long. The CDR3 sequence: CASTPGTGGKEKLFF. DNA of the CDR3: TGTGCCAGCACCCCAGGGACAGGGGGCAAGGAAAAACTGTTTTTT.

V and J are TRBV6-5 and TRBJ1-1; D is unresolved. Germline V gene lookup returns CDR1 MNHEY and CDR2 SVGAGI. Between the trimmed V and J ends, which lost 1 base and 5 bases, there was a span of 8 bases. The CDR3 spans 13 residues. CDR3 DNA: TGTGCCAGCAGTTACTACTCCGAGACTGAAGCTTTCTTT. Translated: CASSYYSETEAFF.

The chain carries TRBV9 and TRBJ2-5; TRBD2 matches at 7 bases. This CDR3 is built from 17 residues. V was pared by 2 bases and J by 1 base, with 11 bases of the junction left unmatched. Germline V CDR1 and CDR2: SGDLS, YYNGEE. The CDR3 region is CASSVGLRGGSQETQYF. The CDR3, as DNA: TGTGCCAGCAGCGTCGGCTTGAGGGGCGGGAGCCAAGAGACCCAGTACTTC.